This T cell receptor beta chain was sequenced in a study of T cell responses to AZD1222 COVID-19 vaccine. Study outcomes and limitations: After the peak T cell response, and only then, were repertoires sampled.

The table came from immunoSEQ multiplex PCR; TCRdb's copy has only in-frame clones and leaves some out. The table lists 120,000 or so clones, 70% to 85% of them singletons. Trimming stripped 0 bases from V and 0 bases from J, with 7 bases between. The germline V gene encodes CDR1 SGHRS and CDR2 YFSETQ. The CDR3 is made up of 15 amino acids. This clone was found once. Its antigen is undetermined. This receptor was identified in an adult who received the AZD1222 COVID-19 vaccine. V gene TRBV5-1 combines with J gene TRBJ1-3; D is unresolved. This specimen consisted of peripheral blood, obtained 28 days after the second AZD1222 dose. This CDR3 reads CASSLAVSSGNTIYF. The CDR3 nucleotides are TGCGCCAGCAGCTTGGCCGTCAGCTCTGGAAACACCATATATTTT.